A selection of T cell receptor beta chains follows, all from one sample in a study of cytomegalovirus exposure and HLA in healthy donors. Data came from immunoSEQ multiplex PCR; TCRdb stores just in-frame clones and leaves some out. The sample holds around 180,000 clones, around 80% seen once. Sequencing was performed on PBMCs. The receptors derive from a man younger than 35 in good health and CMV-seronegative. CDR3s include the opening cysteine and the closing phenylalanine or tryptophan. D genes are given only for firm matches. Expanded clones get a size class; other rows say once, few or many, or leave the size out.

DNA: TGCAGTGCTAGAGGCGGCACTGAAGCTTTCTTT
CDR3: CSARGGTEAFF
V: TRBV20-1
J: TRBJ1-1
D: NA
size: few

DNA: TGTGCCAGCAGCGCGAGTAGCGGGAGCACAGATACGCAGTATTTT
CDR3: CASSASSGSTDTQYF
V: TRBV7-9
J: TRBJ2-3
D: TRBD2
size: once

DNA: TGTGCCAGCAGCCCCTCCGACCGGGACTACGAGCAGTACTTC
CDR3: CASSPSDRDYEQYF
V: TRBV9
J: TRBJ2-7
D: NA
size: few

DNA: TGTGCCAGCACCGTAGAAGGGAGCGGGGAGCTGTTTTTT
CDR3: CASTVEGSGELFF
V: TRBV2
J: TRBJ2-2
D: NA
size: once

DNA: TGCGCCAGCAATTTTTACGGGTGGGAGACCCAGTACTTC
CDR3: CASNFYGWETQYF
V: TRBV10-2
J: TRBJ2-5
D: NA
size: NA

DNA: TGTGCCAGCAGTTCGCACGCAGGGGGCACTGAAGCTTTCTTT
CDR3: CASSSHAGGTEAFF
V: TRBV6-5
J: TRBJ1-1
D: TRBD1
size: NA

DNA: TGTGCCAGCCGTATCGGGGGGGAGAGAGGCACAGATACGCAGTATTTT
CDR3: CASRIGGERGTDTQYF
V: TRBV11-2
J: TRBJ2-3
D: TRBD2
size: NA

DNA: TGTGCCAGCAGCGGGACAACCACCTACGAGCAGTACTTC
CDR3: CASSGTTTYEQYF
V: TRBV28
J: TRBJ2-7
D: NA
size: NA

DNA: TGTGCCAGCTCACCGACAGGGACTGCCAGAAACTATGGCTACACCTTC
CDR3: CASSPTGTARNYGYTF
V: TRBV18
J: TRBJ1-2
D: TRBD1
size: NA

DNA: TGTGCCAGCAGCTTATTGGCGGGAGGGACTTACAATGAGCAGTTCTTC
CDR3: CASSLLAGGTYNEQFF
V: TRBV11-1
J: TRBJ2-1
D: TRBD2
size: few